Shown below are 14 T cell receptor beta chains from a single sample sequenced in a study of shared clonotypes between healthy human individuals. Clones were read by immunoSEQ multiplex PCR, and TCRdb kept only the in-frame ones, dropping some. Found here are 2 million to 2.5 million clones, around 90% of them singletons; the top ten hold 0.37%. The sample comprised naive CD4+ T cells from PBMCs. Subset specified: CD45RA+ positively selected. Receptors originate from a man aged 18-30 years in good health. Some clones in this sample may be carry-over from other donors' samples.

This CDR3 reads CASSFTGLGRNEQFF. In DNA form, the CDR3 reads TGTGCCAGCAGCTTTACGGGGCTCGGTCGGAATGAGCAGTTCTTC. The V gene is TRBV7-3, the J gene TRBJ2-1; D is possibly TRBD1 or TRBD2 (5 bases each). The CDR3 is 15 residues long. Germline V CDR1 and CDR2: SGHTA, FQGTGA. The V gene lost 3 bases and the J gene lost 7 bases, with 16 bases spanning the gap.

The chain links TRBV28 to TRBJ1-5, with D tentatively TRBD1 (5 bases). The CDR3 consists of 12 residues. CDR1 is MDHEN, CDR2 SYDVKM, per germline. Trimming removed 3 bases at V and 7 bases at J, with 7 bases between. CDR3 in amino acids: CASSFREQPQHF. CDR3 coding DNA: TGTGCCAGCAGTTTCAGGGAACAGCCCCAGCATTTT.

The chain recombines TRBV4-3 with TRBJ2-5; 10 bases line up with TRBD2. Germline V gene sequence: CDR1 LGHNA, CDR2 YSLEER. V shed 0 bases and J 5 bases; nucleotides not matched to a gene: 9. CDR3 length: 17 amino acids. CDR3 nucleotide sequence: TGCGCCAGCAGCCAAGATCTAGCGGGAGATTACGGGGAGACCCAGTACTTC. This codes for CASSQDLAGDYGETQYF.

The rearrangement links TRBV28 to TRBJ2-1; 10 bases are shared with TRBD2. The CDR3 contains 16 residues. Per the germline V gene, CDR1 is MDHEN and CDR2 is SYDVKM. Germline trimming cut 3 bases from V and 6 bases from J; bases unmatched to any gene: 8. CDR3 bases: TGTGCCAGCAGTTTGGGGAGCGGGAGGGCTTTCAATGAGCAGTTCTTC. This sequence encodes CASSLGSGRAFNEQFF.

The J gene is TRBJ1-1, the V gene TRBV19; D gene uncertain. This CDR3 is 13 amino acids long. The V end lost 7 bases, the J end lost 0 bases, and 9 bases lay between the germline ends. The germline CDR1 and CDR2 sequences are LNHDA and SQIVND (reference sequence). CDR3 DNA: TGTGCCAGTAACCTAGCCCTGAACACTGAAGCTTTCTTT. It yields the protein CASNLALNTEAFF. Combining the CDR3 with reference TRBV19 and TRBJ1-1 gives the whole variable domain DGGITQSPKYLFRKEGQNVTLSCEQNLNHDAMYWYRQDPGQGLRLIYYSQIVNDFQKGDIAEGYSVSREKKESFPLTVTSAQKNPTAFYLCASNLALNTEAFFGQGTRLTVV.

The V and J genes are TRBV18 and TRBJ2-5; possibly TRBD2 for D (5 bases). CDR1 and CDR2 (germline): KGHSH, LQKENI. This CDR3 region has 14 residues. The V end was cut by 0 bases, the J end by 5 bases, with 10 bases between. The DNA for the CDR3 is TGTGCCAGCTCACCACCGGAGAGGGCCGAGACCCAGTACTTC. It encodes CASSPPERAETQYF.

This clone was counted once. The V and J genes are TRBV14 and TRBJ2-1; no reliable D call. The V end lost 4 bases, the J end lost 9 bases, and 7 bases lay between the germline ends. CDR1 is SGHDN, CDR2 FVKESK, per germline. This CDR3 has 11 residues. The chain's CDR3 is CASSRVSEQFF. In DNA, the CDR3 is TGTGCCAGCAGCCGGGTCTCTGAGCAGTTCTTC.

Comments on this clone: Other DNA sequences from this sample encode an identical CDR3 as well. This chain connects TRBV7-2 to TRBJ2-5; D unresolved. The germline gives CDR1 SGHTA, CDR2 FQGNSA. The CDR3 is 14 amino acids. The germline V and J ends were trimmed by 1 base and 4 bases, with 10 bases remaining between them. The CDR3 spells CASSLGPGRETQYF. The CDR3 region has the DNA TGTGCCAGCAGCTTAGGTCCAGGCAGAGAGACCCAGTACTTC.

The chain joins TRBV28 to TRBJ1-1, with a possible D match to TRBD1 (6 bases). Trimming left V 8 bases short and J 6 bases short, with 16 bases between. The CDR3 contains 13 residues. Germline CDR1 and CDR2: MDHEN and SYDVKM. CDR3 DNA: TGTGCCAGCCGCATACAGGGATCCCCTGAAGCTTTCTTT. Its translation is CASRIQGSPEAFF. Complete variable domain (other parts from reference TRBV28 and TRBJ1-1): DVKVTQSSRYLVKRTGEKVFLECVQDMDHENMFWYRQDPGLGLRLIYFSYDVKMKEKGDIPEGYSVSREKKERFSLILESASTNQTSMYLCASRIQGSPEAFFGQGTRLTVV.

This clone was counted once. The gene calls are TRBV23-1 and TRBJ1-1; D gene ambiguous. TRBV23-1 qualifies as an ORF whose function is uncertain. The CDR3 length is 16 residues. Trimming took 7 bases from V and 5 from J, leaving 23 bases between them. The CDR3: CASTGLVTGIGTEAFF. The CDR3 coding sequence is TGCGCCAGCACAGGTCTCGTTACGGGGATTGGGACTGAAGCTTTCTTT.

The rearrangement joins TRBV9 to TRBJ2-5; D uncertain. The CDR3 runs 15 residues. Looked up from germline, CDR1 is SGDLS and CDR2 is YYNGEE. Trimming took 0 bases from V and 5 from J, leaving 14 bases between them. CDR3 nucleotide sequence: TGTGCCAGCAGCGTAGTTACCATTCCAATCGAGACCCAGTACTTC. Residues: CASSVVTIPIETQYF.

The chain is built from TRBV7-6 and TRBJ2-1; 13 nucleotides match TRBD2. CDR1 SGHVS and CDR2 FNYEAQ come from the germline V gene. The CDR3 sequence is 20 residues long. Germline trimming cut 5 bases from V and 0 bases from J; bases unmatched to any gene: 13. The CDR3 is CASSLRTSGSPQSSYNEQFF. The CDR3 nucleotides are TGTGCCAGCAGCCTGCGGACTAGCGGGAGCCCACAGAGCTCCTACAATGAGCAGTTCTTC.

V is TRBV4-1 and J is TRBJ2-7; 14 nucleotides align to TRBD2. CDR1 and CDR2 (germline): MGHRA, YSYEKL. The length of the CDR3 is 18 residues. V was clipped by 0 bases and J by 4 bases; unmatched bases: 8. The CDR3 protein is CASSQERRLAGGGYEQYF. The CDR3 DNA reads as TGCGCCAGCAGCCAAGAGAGGAGACTAGCGGGAGGGGGGTACGAGCAGTACTTC.

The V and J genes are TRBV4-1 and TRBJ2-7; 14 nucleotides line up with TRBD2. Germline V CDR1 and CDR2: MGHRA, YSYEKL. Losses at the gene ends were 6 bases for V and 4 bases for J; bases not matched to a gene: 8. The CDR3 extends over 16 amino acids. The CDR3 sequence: CASSPGLAGGIYEQYF. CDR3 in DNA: TGCGCCAGCAGTCCCGGACTAGCGGGAGGTATTTACGAGCAGTACTTC.